Listed below are T cell receptor beta chains from one sample, sequenced in a study of a mutant IDH1 vaccine in newly diagnosed glioma. Profiled with immunoSEQ multiplex PCR; TCRdb holds only in-frame clones, not every one. This repertoire shows 60,000 to 75,000 clones, around 82% found once; its top ten account for about 4.5%. Sequencing was performed on peripheral blood mononuclear cells (PBMCs), taken from a glioma patient treated with radiotherapy, temozolomide or both. These TCRs come from a woman between 18 and 30 years old with glioma. Some clones in this sample may be carry-over from other donors' samples. The CDR3 runs from the conserved cysteine through the conserved F or W. The D gene is left open where the match is weak. Rows give clone size only sometimes, using once, few, many, or a class for an expanded clone.

V gene,D gene,clone size,J gene,CDR3 DNA,CDR3 protein
TRBV6-1,-,-,TRBJ1-5,TGTGCCAGCAGTGACGGCAGGACATTCAATCAGCCCCAGCATTTT,CASSDGRTFNQPQHF
TRBV4-1,-,-,TRBJ2-7,TGCGCCAGCAGCCGAAGTCCAGGGGCGGAAGGTTACGAGCAGTACTTC,CASSRSPGAEGYEQYF
TRBV7-2,-,-,TRBJ2-3,TGTGCCAGCAGCCCAGGTAACCGGGGCACAGATACGCAGTATTTT,CASSPGNRGTDTQYF
TRBV27,-,few,TRBJ2-3,TGTGCCAGCAGTGTCTACAGGGGCGGGGGCACAGATACGCAGTATTTT,CASSVYRGGGTDTQYF
TRBV7-2,-,-,TRBJ1-4,TGTGCCAGCAGCGCCGCCGGGACGGGTGAAAAACTGTTTTTT,CASSAAGTGEKLFF
TRBV7-7,TRBD2,-,TRBJ2-5,TGTGCTAGCAGCTTAACGCCTAGCGGGGGAGGGGCCCAGTACTTC,CASSLTPSGGGAQYF
TRBV10-3,-,-,TRBJ1-1,TGTGCCATCGACGGAAAGGTTTTT,CAIDGKVF
TRBV5-1,TRBD2,few,TRBJ2-2,TGCGCCAGCAGCTTGACAAGCGGGGGCTCCAACACCGGGGAGCTGTTTTTT,CASSLTSGGSNTGELFF
TRBV27,TRBD2,-,TRBJ2-7,TGTGCCAGCAGCCGCGGGACTAGCGGCTACGAGCAGTACTTC,CASSRGTSGYEQYF
TRBV9,TRBD1,-,TRBJ2-6,TGTGCCAGCAGCGTAGATGACAGGGGTACAGCAGGGGCCAACGTCCTGACTTTC,CASSVDDRGTAGANVLTF
TRBV30,-,-,TRBJ2-7,TGTGCCTGGAGTGTACTCCAGGGGAAGTACGAGCAGTACTTC,CAWSVLQGKYEQYF
TRBV11-3,-,-,TRBJ1-4,TGTGCCAGCAGCCAAGCATCTAATGAAAAACTGTTTTTT,CASSQASNEKLFF
TRBV21-1,-,-,TRBJ1-6,TGTGCCAGCAGCCGACGTCTCTCGGGGTCACCCCTCCACTTT,CASSRRLSGSPLHF
TRBV30,-,once,TRBJ1-2,TGTGCCTGGACCCGAGTAGGGAACTATGGCTACACCTTC,CAWTRVGNYGYTF
TRBV27,-,-,TRBJ2-7,TGTGCCAGCAGTTTAAGAAGGCAGGACGGCGAGCAGTACTTC,CASSLRRQDGEQYF
TRBV6-1,-,few,TRBJ1-2,TGTGCCAGCATCAGAGGGGGGAGTATCTATGGCTACACCTTC,CASIRGGSIYGYTF
TRBV6-6,-,-,TRBJ1-1,TGTGCCAGCGGACCCACAGCGAACACTGAAGCTTTCTTT,CASGPTANTEAFF
TRBV9,-,-,TRBJ2-5,TGTGCCAGCACGGGTGGTGGAGAGGTGGAAGAGACCCAGTACTTC,CASTGGGEVEETQYF
TRBV5-5,-,-,TRBJ2-7,TGTGCCAGCAGCTTAAATCACTACGAGCAGTACTTC,CASSLNHYEQYF
TRBV10-3,TRBD1,few,TRBJ1-1,TGTGCCACCGGGACAGCAAACACTGAAGCTTTCTTT,CATGTANTEAFF
TRBV27,TRBD1,-,TRBJ1-1,TGTGCCAGCAGGGCCCAACAGGGGGGCACTGAAGCTTTCTTT,CASRAQQGGTEAFF
TRBV6-4,TRBD2,-,TRBJ2-1,TGTGCCAGCAGCCCCGGGACTAGCGGGGGCTACAATGAGCAGTTCTTC,CASSPGTSGGYNEQFF
TRBV6-1,-,-,TRBJ1-1,TGTGCCAGCCGGCGAAGCATGAACACTGAAGCTTTCTTT,CASRRSMNTEAFF
TRBV5-1,TRBD2,-,TRBJ2-2,TGCGCCAGCAGCGCGGGGACTAGCGGGAGGATAAACACCGGGGAGCTGTTTTTT,CASSAGTSGRINTGELFF
TRBV4-3,-,-,TRBJ1-1,TGCGCCAGCAGCCAAATCCGGGAACAGGGACACAAAGCTTTCTTT,CASSQIREQGHKAFF
TRBV4-2,TRBD1,-,TRBJ2-5,TGTGCCAGCAGCCAAGCCCCCCTCCAGGGGGATGAGACCCAGTACTTC,CASSQAPLQGDETQYF
TRBV6-6,-,-,TRBJ1-2,TGTGCCAGCAGTTCCTCCGACACGGGAAACTATGGCTACACCTTC,CASSSSDTGNYGYTF
TRBV6-1,-,once,TRBJ1-2,TGTGCCAGCAGTGAACGATCGTACTATGGCTACACCTTC,CASSERSYYGYTF
TRBV5-6,TRBD2,-,TRBJ2-7,TGTGCCAGCAGCTTGCCCGCTAGCGGGCCCTCCTACGAGCAGTACTTC,CASSLPASGPSYEQYF
TRBV19,-,-,TRBJ1-6,TGTGCCAGTAGTATAGGGGGGACTCCTAATTCACCCCTCCACTTT,CASSIGGTPNSPLHF
TRBV7-2,-,-,TRBJ2-2,TGTGCCAGCAGCTCGGGCTCCAGTTTGGGCACCGGGGAGCTGTTTTTT,CASSSGSSLGTGELFF
TRBV5-4,TRBD2,-,TRBJ2-3,TGTGCCAGCAGCTCTATCAAACCCGGGGGGAGCACAGATACGCAGTATTTT,CASSSIKPGGSTDTQYF
TRBV10-3,-,-,TRBJ2-7,TGTGCCATCAGTGAGTCTACAGGAAGTGGCTACGAGCAGTACTTC,CAISESTGSGYEQYF
TRBV2,-,once,TRBJ2-5,TGTGCCAGCACGTCGGAGGGGACGCAAGAGACCCAGTACTTC,CASTSEGTQETQYF
TRBV5-6,-,-,TRBJ2-5,TGTGCCAGCAGCCTATTCACCCGGGCCACAGCGGAGACCCAGTACTTC,CASSLFTRATAETQYF
TRBV14,TRBD2,-,TRBJ2-1,TGTGCCAGCAGCCAAGGGAGAGCGGGAGTCAGGTTGTTCTTC,CASSQGRAGVRLFF
TRBV14,-,-,TRBJ1-1,TGTGCCAGCAGCCCCCGAATCAACATGAACACTGAAGCTTTCTTT,CASSPRINMNTEAFF
TRBV6-5,-,-,TRBJ1-1,TGTGCCAGCAGTTACTCGGGGCAGGGTGAAGCTTTCTTT,CASSYSGQGEAFF
TRBV6-1,-,-,TRBJ1-5,TGTGCCAGCAGCGTAGACAGAAATCAGCCCCAGCATTTT,CASSVDRNQPQHF
TRBV7-2,TRBD1,-,TRBJ1-1,TGTGCCAGCAGCCCAAGGGACAGGGGTCCCCTCACTGAAGCTTTCTTT,CASSPRDRGPLTEAFF